Listed below are T cell receptor beta chains from one sample, sequenced in a study of T-cell reconstitution after alpha-beta-depleted transplantation in children. TCRdb used MiXCR to reprocess the PCR reads, holding one entry per CDR3 protein. The data hold some 250,000 distinct CDR3 sequences, with 9.5% to 15% observed a single time. Sequenced here: PBMCs from the stem cell graft donor, sampled from the stem cell graft. These receptors all come from a human donor who donated a stem cell graft to a child with acute lymphoblastic leukemia. The CDR3 runs from the conserved cysteine through the conserved F or W. Each record gives: V gene, clone size, J gene, D gene, CDR3 protein, CDR3 DNA. D genes are given only for firm matches. Size is stated for part of the rows, as once, few or many counts, or as a class when the clone is expanded.

TRBV10-3	NA	TRBJ2-7	NA	CAISEPQGVYEQYF	TGTGCCATCAGTGAGCCACAGGGAGTCTACGAGCAGTACTTC
TRBV6-2/TRBV6-3	many	TRBJ2-2	TRBD2	CASSLAGGGTGELFF	TGTGCCAGCAGTCTAGCGGGAGGAGGGACCGGGGAGCTGTTTTTT
TRBV10-3	NA	TRBJ1-1	TRBD1	CAISLGQGGTEAFF	TGTGCCATCAGCTTGGGACAGGGTGGGACTGAAGCTTTCTTT
TRBV7-3	many	TRBJ2-5	NA	CASSPLGNQETQYF	TGTGCCAGCAGCCCTCTGGGCAACCAAGAGACCCAGTACTTC
TRBV5-5	many	TRBJ1-6	NA	CASRDTGISYNSPLHF	TGTGCCAGCAGGGATACAGGGATCTCCTATAATTCACCCCTCCACTTT
TRBV28	NA	TRBJ2-7	NA	CASSRQMEESDEQYF	TGTGCCAGCAGTCGCCAGATGGAGGAAAGCGACGAGCAGTACTTC
TRBV18	many	TRBJ1-2	NA	CASSQGGQVNYGYTF	TGTGCCAGCTCACAAGGCGGGCAGGTTAACTATGGCTACACCTTC
TRBV20-1	few	TRBJ2-1	TRBD2	CSALSSGSFYNEQFF	TGCAGTGCCCTCAGTAGCGGGAGTTTCTACAATGAGCAGTTCTTC
TRBV7-8	NA	TRBJ1-4	NA	CASSLMGANEKLFF	TGTGCCAGCAGCTTAATGGGGGCTAATGAAAAACTGTTTTTT
TRBV12-3/TRBV12-4	NA	TRBJ2-1	TRBD1	CASSPRTGQDNEQFF	TGTGCCAGCAGTCCGCGGACAGGGCAAGACAATGAGCAGTTCTTC
TRBV5-6	many	TRBJ2-7	NA	CASSIRGEQYF	TGTGCCAGCAGCATCCGAGGCGAGCAGTACTTC
TRBV19	many	TRBJ2-7	TRBD1	CASSIGGTGPSYEQYF	TGTGCCAGTAGTATAGGCGGGACAGGGCCGTCCTACGAGCAGTACTTC
TRBV12-3/TRBV12-4	NA	TRBJ2-2	NA	CASSRQINTGELFF	TGTGCCAGCAGCAGACAGATCAACACCGGGGAGCTGTTTTTT
TRBV7-2	many	TRBJ1-3	NA	CASSSPTEPSGNTIYF	TGTGCCAGCAGCTCGCCGACAGAACCCTCTGGAAACACCATATATTTT
TRBV7-8	many	TRBJ2-3	TRBD2	CASSLWTADGSAGGIHTQYF	TGTGCCAGCAGCTTATGGACGGCCGATGGGTCGGCGGGAGGTATCCATACGCAGTATTTT
TRBV7-9	NA	TRBJ2-2	NA	CASSGDTGQLFF	TGTGCCAGCAGCGGAGACACCGGGCAGCTGTTTTTT
TRBV28	many	TRBJ2-7	TRBD2	CASSSSVAGVTYEQYF	TGTGCCAGCAGCTCTTCTGTAGCGGGAGTAACCTACGAGCAGTACTTC
TRBV7-9	many	TRBJ1-1	NA	CASSFTHLDTEAFF	TGTGCCAGCAGCTTCACTCACCTGGACACTGAAGCTTTCTTT
TRBV7-2	many	TRBJ1-4	NA	CASSQPHLGGEKLFF	TGTGCCAGCAGTCAACCGCATCTCGGGGGTGAAAAACTGTTTTTT
TRBV20-1	many	TRBJ2-7	NA	CSARSGSYEQYF	TGCAGTGCTAGATCCGGATCCTACGAGCAGTACTTC
TRBV6-1	few	TRBJ1-6	TRBD1	CASQQGTNSPLHF	TGTGCCAGCCAACAGGGGACTAATTCACCCCTCCACTTT
TRBV6-2/TRBV6-3	once	TRBJ2-1	NA	CASTNTVREGQFF	TGTGCCAGCACCAACACGGTCCGGGAAGGGCAGTTCTTC
TRBV5-1	many	TRBJ2-7	NA	CASSFGTASSYEQYF	TGCGCCAGCAGCTTTGGGACCGCGAGCTCCTACGAGCAGTACTTC
TRBV19	many	TRBJ2-5	TRBD2	CASSPSGGENQYF	TGTGCCAGTAGTCCTAGCGGGGGGGAAAACCAGTACTTC
TRBV28	NA	TRBJ2-7	TRBD2	CASSLGSSLAGLPYEQYF	TGTGCCAGCAGTTTAGGCAGCTCGCTAGCGGGCCTCCCCTACGAGCAGTACTTC
TRBV14	many	TRBJ1-1	NA	CASSQDLGRVNTEAFF	TGTGCCAGCAGCCAAGATTTGGGCAGGGTCAACACTGAAGCTTTCTTT
TRBV6-2/TRBV6-3	many	TRBJ1-1	NA	CASSPIDSPNEAFF	TGTGCCAGCAGTCCTATAGACAGTCCCAATGAAGCTTTCTTT
TRBV5-6	many	TRBJ2-1	NA	CASSLWQDNEQFF	TGTGCCAGCAGCTTGTGGCAGGACAATGAGCAGTTCTTC
TRBV19	many	TRBJ1-2	NA	CASSMAAVNYGYTF	TGTGCCAGTAGTATGGCGGCGGTTAACTATGGCTACACCTTC
TRBV4-2	many	TRBJ1-5	NA	CASSGRQGNQPQHF	TGTGCCAGCAGCGGCCGACAGGGCAATCAGCCCCAGCATTTT
TRBV28	many	TRBJ1-2	NA	CASSSTLEQGAKTF	TGTGCCAGCAGTTCCACCCTCGAGCAGGGTGCAAAAACCTTC
TRBV20-1	once	TRBJ2-2	NA	CSAAGLMNTGELIF	TGCAGTGCCGCGGGACTGATGAACACCGGGGAGCTGATTTTT
TRBV3-1	many	TRBJ1-2	NA	CASSQDRFGYGYTF	TGTGCCAGCAGCCAAGACAGGTTTGGCTATGGCTACACCTTC
TRBV7-2	many	TRBJ2-3	TRBD2	CASSQLAGDVTDTQYF	TGTGCCAGCAGCCAGTTAGCGGGAGACGTCACAGATACGCAGTATTTT
TRBV27	many	TRBJ2-7	TRBD1	CASSTGTGFHEQYF	TGTGCCAGCAGCACCGGGACAGGGTTCCACGAGCAGTACTTC